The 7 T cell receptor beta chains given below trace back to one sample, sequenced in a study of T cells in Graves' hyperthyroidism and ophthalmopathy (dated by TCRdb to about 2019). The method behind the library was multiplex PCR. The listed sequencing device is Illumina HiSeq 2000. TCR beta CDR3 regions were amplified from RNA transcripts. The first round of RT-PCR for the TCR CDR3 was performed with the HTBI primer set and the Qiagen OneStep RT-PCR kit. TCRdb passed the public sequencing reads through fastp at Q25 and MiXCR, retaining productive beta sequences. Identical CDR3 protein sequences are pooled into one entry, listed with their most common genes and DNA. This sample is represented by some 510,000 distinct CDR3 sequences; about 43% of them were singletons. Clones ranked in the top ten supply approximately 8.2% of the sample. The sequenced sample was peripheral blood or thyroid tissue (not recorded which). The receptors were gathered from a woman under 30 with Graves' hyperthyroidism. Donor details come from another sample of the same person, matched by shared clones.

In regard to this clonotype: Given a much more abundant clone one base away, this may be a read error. The CDR3 spells CASSLRGDETQYF. CDR3 bases: TGTGCCAGCAGCCTCAGGGGAGACGAGACCCAGTACTTC. The chain couples TRBV11-3 to TRBJ2-5, with D possibly being TRBD1 (6 bases). This CDR3 has 13 residues. The germline V and J ends were trimmed by 5 bases and 5 bases, with 12 bases remaining between them. Germline lookup yields CDR1 SGHNT and CDR2 YENEEA.

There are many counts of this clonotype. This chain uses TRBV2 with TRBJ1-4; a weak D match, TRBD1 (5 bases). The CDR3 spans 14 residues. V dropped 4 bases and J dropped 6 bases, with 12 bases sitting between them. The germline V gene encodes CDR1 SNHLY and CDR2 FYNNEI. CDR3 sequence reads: CASSGAGRDEKLFF. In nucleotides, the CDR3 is TGTGCCAGCAGTGGGGCAGGGAGAGATGAAAAACTGTTTTTT.

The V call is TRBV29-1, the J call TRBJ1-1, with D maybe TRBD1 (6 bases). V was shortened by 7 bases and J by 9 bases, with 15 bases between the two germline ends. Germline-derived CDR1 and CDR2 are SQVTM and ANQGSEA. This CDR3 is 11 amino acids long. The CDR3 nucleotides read TGCAGCGCCGGGGGGGACAAAAAAGCTTTCTTT. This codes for CSAGGDKKAFF.

The CDR3 DNA reads as TGTGCCAGTAGTATTAAGGGTCCAGGGGGCGACTATGGCTACACCTTC. Its translation: CASSIKGPGGDYGYTF. The genes are TRBV19 and TRBJ1-2; the match to TRBD1 covers 8 bases. Trimming at V came to 3 bases and at J to 3 bases, leaving 9 bases not matched to a gene. CDR1 and CDR2 from the germline V gene are LNHDA and SQIVND (reference sequence). The CDR3 runs 16 residues.

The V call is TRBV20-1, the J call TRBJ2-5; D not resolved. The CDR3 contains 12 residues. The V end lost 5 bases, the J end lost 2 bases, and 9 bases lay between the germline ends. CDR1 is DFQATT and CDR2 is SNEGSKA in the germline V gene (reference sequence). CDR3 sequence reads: CSAPIVQETQYF. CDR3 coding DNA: TGCAGTGCTCCAATTGTTCAAGAGACCCAGTACTTC.

CDR3 sequence: CSVARTGDTGEKWGKLFF. The DNA of the CDR3 is TGCAGCGTGGCCCGGACAGGGGACACGGGAGAGAAATGGGGAAAACTGTTTTTT. The rearrangement links TRBV29-1 to TRBJ1-4; 9 positions match TRBD1. The CDR3 totals 18 residues. Trimming cost V 6 bases and J 10 bases; bases outside gene matches: 24. Germline-derived CDR1 and CDR2 are SQVTM and ANQGSEA.

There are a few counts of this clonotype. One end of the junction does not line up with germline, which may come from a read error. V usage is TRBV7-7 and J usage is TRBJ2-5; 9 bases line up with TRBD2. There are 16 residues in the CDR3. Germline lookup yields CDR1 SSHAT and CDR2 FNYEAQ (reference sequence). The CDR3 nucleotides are TGTGCTAGCAGCTTATTGGGCGGGAGGGCCGGGGAGACCCAGTACTTC. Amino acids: CASSLLGGRAGETQYF.